Listed here are 16 T cell receptor beta chains from one sample, sequenced in a study of blood T cells in healthy people across ages (dated by TCRdb to the mid-2010s). Library creation used 5' RACE. Sequencing was carried out with an Illumina HiSeq 2500. A second roughly 7 to 11 cycle PCR used a sample-barcoded 5' primer and a J-beta primer mix. In-frame beta chains were kept once TCRdb had trimmed the public reads at Q25 with fastp and called clones with MiXCR. CDR3 protein sequences are deduplicated, and each keeps its most common genes and DNA. The sample includes roughly 1,800,000 distinct CDR3 sequences, with about 49% observed a single time. Roughly 2.1% of the sample comes from the top ten. What was sequenced was blood. The origin of the receptors is a woman aged 35 to 49 in good health.

This clonotype was observed many times. This chain connects TRBV29-1 to TRBJ2-3; 13 nucleotides align to TRBD2. After removal of 4 bases from V and 6 bases from J, the junction contained 1 base not matched to a gene. The length of the CDR3 is 13 residues. Germline lookup yields CDR1 SQVTM and CDR2 ANQGSEA. CDR3 residues: CSVGGLAGDTQYF. The CDR3 DNA follows: TGCAGCGTTGGGGGACTAGCGGGGGATACGCAGTATTTT.

This chain uses TRBV7-2 with TRBJ2-3; 7 positions match TRBD2. The germline V gene encodes CDR1 SGHTA and CDR2 FQGNSA. This CDR3 is 14 amino acids long. Losses at the gene ends were 6 bases for V and 6 bases for J; bases not matched to a gene: 9. CDR3: CASRTGGGGDTQYF. The CDR3, as DNA: TGTGCCAGCAGAACTGGGGGGGGAGGGGATACGCAGTATTTT.

The rearrangement joins TRBV7-2 to TRBJ1-2; D gene unclear. The CDR3 totals 14 residues. Germline V gives CDR1 SGHTA, CDR2 FQGNSA. V lost 0 bases, J lost 8 bases, and 13 bases lay in between. The CDR3 coding sequence is TGTGCCAGCAGCTTAGCGTCCTCGAACCGCGGCTACACCTTC. It specifies CASSLASSNRGYTF. Looking up the rest from reference TRBV7-2 and TRBJ1-2 gives the full variable domain: GAGVSQSPSNKVTEKGKDVELRCDPISGHTALYWYRQSLGQGLEFLIYFQGNSAPDKSGLPSDRFSAERTGGSVSTLTIQRTQQEDSAVYLCASSLASSNRGYTFGSGTRLTVV.

The rearrangement uses TRBV10-3 and TRBJ2-3; 9 bases map to TRBD1. J gave up 4 bases and V 2 bases, and 4 bases lay outside the gene matches. The CDR3 is 15 residues long. CDR1 and CDR2 from the germline V gene are ENHRY and SYGVKD. The CDR3 DNA follows: TGTGCCATCAGTGAGACAGGGGGCGGAGCAGATACGCAGTATTTT. Its translation is CAISETGGGADTQYF.

The chain has TRBV4-3 and TRBJ1-2, with 10 bases fitting TRBD1. Germline values: CDR1 LGHNA, CDR2 YSLEER. The CDR3 covers 17 residues. V was pared by 0 bases and J by 6 bases, with 10 bases of the junction left unmatched. The CDR3 spells CASSQDGRGQGRHGYTF. The CDR3 region has the DNA TGCGCCAGCAGCCAAGACGGTCGGGGACAGGGGAGGCATGGCTACACCTTC.

This rearrangement joins TRBV6-2 or TRBV6-3 to TRBJ1-5; D gene ambiguous. This CDR3 is built from 16 residues. Germline V gene sequence: CDR1 MNHEY, CDR2 SVGEGT. Trimming removed 2 bases from V and 0 bases from J, with 11 bases in between. CDR3 nucleotides: TGTGCCAGCAGTTACGCCGCCACTTATAGCAATCAGCCCCAGCATTTT. As protein: CASSYAATYSNQPQHF.

This clonotype was picked up a small number of times. This sequence joins TRBV7-2 and TRBJ2-4; possible D gene TRBD2, 5 bases. Trimming removed 0 bases at V and 2 bases at J, with 11 bases between. CDR1 and CDR2 from the germline V gene are SGHTA and FQGNSA. The CDR3 sequence is 16 residues long. The CDR3 loop is CASSLAASPPKNIQYF. In nucleotides, the CDR3 is TGTGCCAGCAGCTTAGCTGCTAGCCCCCCCAAAAACATTCAGTACTTC.

This clonotype has just a few counts. The chain employs TRBV6-1 and TRBJ2-1; tentatively, D is TRBD1 (6 bases). This CDR3 is built from 16 residues. In germline, CDR1 is MNHNS, CDR2 SASEGT. Trimming took off 4 bases at V and 0 bases at J, with 13 bases between the two ends. The CDR3 sequence is CASSGYREGSYNEQFF. The DNA for the CDR3 is TGTGCCAGCAGTGGGTACAGGGAAGGCTCCTACAATGAGCAGTTCTTC.

This clonotype was observed a handful of times. The rearrangement joins TRBV7-2 to TRBJ1-2, with 10 bases lining up with TRBD1. V lost 5 bases and J lost 0; bases outside the gene matches: 18. Germline CDR1 and CDR2: SGHTA and FQGNSA. The CDR3 covers 20 residues. CDR3 sequence (DNA): TGTGCCAGCAGCCCCATCCCGGGACAGGGGTCCCTATCCTCTAACTATGGCTACACCTTC. Protein sequence: CASSPIPGQGSLSSNYGYTF. Filled out from reference TRBV7-2 and TRBJ1-2, the complete variable domain reads GAGVSQSPSNKVTEKGKDVELRCDPISGHTALYWYRQSLGQGLEFLIYFQGNSAPDKSGLPSDRFSAERTGGSVSTLTIQRTQQEDSAVYLCASSPIPGQGSLSSNYGYTFGSGTRLTVV.

With respect to this clonotype: Compared with germline, one end of the junction differs, possibly owing to a read error. The CDR3 loop is CAGSSRDRGQFF. The CDR3 bases are TGTGCCGGCAGTTCACGGGACAGGGGGCAGTTCTTC. This chain links TRBV12-3 or TRBV12-4 with TRBJ2-1; 10 bases fit TRBD1. There are 12 residues in the CDR3.

The genes are TRBV5-1 and TRBJ2-5; TRBD2 is a possible D gene (6 bases). The germline CDR1 and CDR2 sequences are SGHRS and YFSETQ. The CDR3 runs to 15 residues. V was trimmed by 0 bases and J by 6 bases, leaving 15 bases between them. In DNA form, the CDR3 reads TGCGCCAGCAGCTTGGAATCGACTAGTGGGAAGACCCAGTACTTC. Translating it yields CASSLESTSGKTQYF.

The chain employs TRBV10-3 and TRBJ2-7; a possible D gene is TRBD2 (7 bases). Trimming shortened V by 0 bases and J by 6 bases, and 9 bases separated the two germline ends. The germline V gene has CDR1 ENHRY and CDR2 SYGVKD. This CDR3 is built from 13 residues. This CDR3 is CAISESGGLEQYF. CDR3 bases: TGTGCCATCAGTGAGTCCGGGGGGCTCGAGCAGTACTTC.

The chain joins TRBV20-1 to TRBJ1-5, with 10 bases lining up with TRBD1. This CDR3 is built from 13 residues. Germline CDR1 is DFQATT and CDR2 is SNEGSKA (reference sequence). The V segment lost 5 bases and the J segment 5 bases; nucleotides outside the gene matches: 3. The CDR3 DNA reads as TGCAGTGCTGCGGACAGGGGGGATCAGCCCCAGCATTTT. Protein sequence: CSAADRGDQPQHF.

This clonotype was detected a few times. The rearrangement uses TRBV28 and TRBJ2-7; 8 bases fit TRBD2. Germline CDR1 and CDR2: MDHEN and SYDVKM. CDR3 length equals 15 residues. V lost 5 bases and J lost 1; bases outside the gene matches: 7. The CDR3 protein is CASSGRVAGSYEQYF. CDR3 bases: TGTGCCAGCAGTGGGCGGGTAGCGGGGTCCTACGAGCAGTACTTC.

This clonotype was picked up many times. This chain links TRBV7-9 with TRBJ2-5; D not resolved. Matching the DNA end better, TRBJ2-7 makes the J call doubtful. Germline V gene sequence: CDR1 SEHNR, CDR2 FQNEAQ (reference sequence). The length of the CDR3 is 13 residues. CDR3 sequence (DNA): TGTGCCAGCAGCTTATTAGCACTGGACGAGCAGTACTTC. It yields the protein CASSLLALDEQYF.

The V call is TRBV4-1, the J call TRBJ2-3; D gene unclear. Trimming pared 1 base from V and 4 bases from J, leaving 12 bases between. The CDR3 sequence is 15 residues long. Germline CDR1 is MGHRA and CDR2 is YSYEKL. The CDR3 loop reads CASSQVTRPADTQYF. CDR3 coding DNA: TGCGCCAGCAGCCAAGTTACTCGCCCCGCAGATACGCAGTATTTT.